This entry is about one TCR beta chain. As originally analysed: Amplifying reference gene primers gave estimates of nucleated cell counts. Assay: immunoSEQ multiplex PCR; the TCRdb copy retains only in-frame clones and omits some. V and J calls and clone size come straight from that table; D and trimming were deduced from the DNA. The sample gives about 240,000 clones, around nine tenths of which show up once; roughly 4% is in the top ten. The sample comes from a study of blood T cell repertoires in COVID-19. Background on the study: Sources were T cells, B-cell-depleted T cells, or PBMCs; the material itself was cDNA or gDNA.

Everyone who took part was roughly 18 to 89 years old, and they came from over 20 US areas. Two consecutive negative NP/OP PCR tests, clearance, or resolved symptoms defined Cohort 3 recovery. V gave up 4 bases and J gave up 6 bases; unmatched junction bases: 17. The CDR3 runs 18 residues. Germline assignment: CDR1 SGDLS and CDR2 YYNGEE. The sequenced sample consisted of PBMCs or T cells enriched from blood (not recorded which). This TCR was recovered from a woman under 40 who had recovered from COVID-19. The V call is TRBV9, the J call TRBJ2-3; TRBD2 aligns across 10 bases. In DNA form, the CDR3 reads TGTGCCAGCAGCCCGTGGGGGCGGGGGCCAGCGGGAGGGGATACGCAGTATTTT. This codes for CASSPWGRGPAGGDTQYF.